This TCR beta chain emerged from a study of blood T cell repertoires in COVID-19. At the level of the study: From the United States, Italy and Spain came samples of acute and convalescent COVID-19. Sources were T cells, B-cell-depleted T cells, or PBMCs; the material itself was cDNA or gDNA.

Germline V gene sequence: CDR1 SEHNR, CDR2 FQNEAQ (reference sequence). This CDR3 is built from 14 residues. V dropped 7 bases and J dropped 0 bases, with 12 bases sitting between them. All enrollees were about 18 to 90 years old and from fewer than 25 US areas. All recovered Cohort 3 donors got two negative PCRs, got clearance, or saw symptom resolution. Profiling relied on immunoSEQ multiplex PCR, and the TCRdb table lists in-frame clones only, not all of them. The sample has a few hundred thousand clones; less than 90% are singletons. The sequencing input was PBMCs or T cells enriched from blood (not recorded which). This receptor was obtained from a woman in her thirties who had recovered from COVID-19. The chain has TRBV7-9 and TRBJ1-1; D may be TRBD1 (6 bases). The CDR3 sequence is CASISTGMNTEAFF. The CDR3 DNA reads TGTGCCAGCATATCGACAGGCATGAACACTGAAGCTTTCTTT.